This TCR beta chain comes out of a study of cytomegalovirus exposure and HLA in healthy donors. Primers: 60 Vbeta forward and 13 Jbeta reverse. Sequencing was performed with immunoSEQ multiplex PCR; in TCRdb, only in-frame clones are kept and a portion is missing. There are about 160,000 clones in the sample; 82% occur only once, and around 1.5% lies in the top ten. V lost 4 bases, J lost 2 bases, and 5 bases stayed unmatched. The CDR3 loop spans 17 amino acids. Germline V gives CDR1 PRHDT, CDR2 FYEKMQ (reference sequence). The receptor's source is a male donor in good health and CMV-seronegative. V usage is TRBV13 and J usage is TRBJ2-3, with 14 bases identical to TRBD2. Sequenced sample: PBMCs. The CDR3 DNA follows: TGTGCCAGCAGCTCGGGACTAGCGGGGGCACCCACAGATACGCAGTATTTT. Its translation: CASSSGLAGAPTDTQYF.